Shown below are 26 T cell receptor beta chains from a single sample sequenced in a study of blood T cell repertoires in COVID-19 (TCRdb year 2020). Library preparation employed the immunoSEQ multiplex PCR assay. The immuneACCESS repertoire file appears here via TCRdb, limited to in-frame rearrangements. These files lack a portion of the clones; in checked studies, under half of the deficit traces to unresolved V genes, and the cause of the others is not known. Across this sample there are 150,000 or so clones, with around 87% seen only once. In total, the top ten clones hold about 6.6% of the sample. Material: PBMCs or T cells enriched from blood (not recorded which). These receptors all stem from a woman aged 50 to 60 who had recovered from COVID-19.

The chain links TRBV2 to TRBJ2-5; D is unresolved. The CDR3 spans 13 residues. Germline CDR1 and CDR2: SNHLY and FYNNEI. Trimming pared 7 bases from V and 2 bases from J, leaving 11 bases between. CDR3 region: CASTVQRQETQYF. The CDR3 nucleotides read TGTGCCAGCACTGTACAGAGACAAGAGACCCAGTACTTC.

The V and J genes are TRBV12-3 or TRBV12-4 and TRBJ1-6; D remains ambiguous. V lost 4 bases and J lost 7, with 8 bases in between. The CDR3 loop spans 13 amino acids. DNA of the CDR3: TGTGCCAGCAGTTACCGGGAAAATTCACCCCTCCACTTT. It encodes CASSYRENSPLHF.

This clone turned up a few times. The genes are TRBV2 and TRBJ2-5, with 7 bases identical to TRBD1. Germline V gene lookup returns CDR1 SNHLY and CDR2 FYNNEI. The V segment lost 8 bases and the J segment 1 base; nucleotides outside the gene matches: 7. The CDR3 loop spans 14 amino acids. Written as DNA, the CDR3 is TGTGCCAGCCTAATGACAGGGCTCCAAGAGACCCAGTACTTC. Protein: CASLMTGLQETQYF.

J is TRBJ2-5 and V is TRBV29-1; 9 bases agree with TRBD1. Per germline, CDR1 SQVTM and CDR2 ANQGSEA. The CDR3 length is 14 residues. The V segment lost 4 bases and the J segment 5 bases; nucleotides outside the gene matches: 8. Written as DNA, the CDR3 is TGCAGCGTTGCCGGCGGGACAGGGTGGGAGACCCAGTACTTC. This sequence encodes CSVAGGTGWETQYF.

V usage is TRBV6-5 and J usage is TRBJ2-2; D gene unclear. V lost 2 bases and J 3 bases, leaving 7 bases between the germline ends. The V gene's germline CDR1 is MNHEY and CDR2 SVGAGI. CDR3 length: 14 residues. CDR3 region: CASSYNSDTGELFF. The DNA of the CDR3 is TGTGCCAGCAGTTACAACTCGGACACCGGGGAGCTGTTTTTT.

The rearrangement links TRBV27 to TRBJ2-2; 9 bases fit TRBD1. The CDR3 length is 16 residues. Germline CDR1 is MNHEY and CDR2 is SMNVEV (reference sequence). V shed 5 bases, J shed 3 bases, and the junction held 7 bases outside the gene matches. CDR3 DNA: TGTGCCAGCAGTGGGGACAGGGAAGGGTACACCGGGGAGCTGTTTTTT. This sequence encodes CASSGDREGYTGELFF.

The chain employs TRBV15 and TRBJ2-6; D unresolved. The CDR3 totals 15 residues. V was trimmed by 0 bases and J by 1 base, leaving 4 bases between them. The germline V gene encodes CDR1 LNHNV and CDR2 YYDKDF (reference sequence). CDR3 loop: CATSREQSGANVLTF. For the CDR3, the DNA is TGTGCCACCAGCAGAGAGCAGTCTGGGGCCAACGTCCTGACTTTC.

The V gene is TRBV7-4, the J gene TRBJ1-4, with 7 bases aligning to TRBD1. CDR3 length: 14 amino acids. With V trimmed by 11 bases and J by 5 bases, 11 bases remained unmatched. Germline assignment: CDR1 SGHVT and CDR2 SQSDAQ. The DNA for the CDR3 is TGTGCCCAGGGGGTAAAGGGGATAAATGAAAAACTGTTTTTT. Its protein is CAQGVKGINEKLFF.

This chain uses TRBV15 with TRBJ2-7; D call uncertain. V was cut by 9 bases and J by 5 bases, with 17 bases left in between. CDR3 length equals 13 residues. The V gene's germline CDR1 is LNHNV and CDR2 YYDKDF (reference sequence). The CDR3 sequence: CATTSPRGDEQYF. The CDR3 DNA reads as TGTGCCACTACCTCCCCGCGAGGTGACGAGCAGTACTTC.

The V and J genes are TRBV24-1 and TRBJ1-3; 7 bases match TRBD1. This CDR3 region has 15 residues. Germline V gene lookup returns CDR1 KGHDR and CDR2 SFDVKD. The J segment lost 2 bases and the V segment lost 4 bases, leaving 4 bases of the junction unmatched. CDR3 loop: CATSDHGTAGNTIYF. The CDR3 DNA is TGTGCCACCAGTGACCACGGGACAGCTGGAAACACCATATATTTT.

This chain uses TRBV7-8 with TRBJ1-2; the D is unclear. The CDR3 totals 15 residues. Germline CDR1 reads SGHVS; CDR2 reads FQNEAQ. V lost 1 base to trimming and J lost 2 bases, with 11 bases between them. DNA for the CDR3: TGTGCCAGCAGCTTAGTGCGCCAAACCAACTATGGCTACACCTTC. Translating it yields CASSLVRQTNYGYTF.

CDR3: CASSLDQGSYEQYF. CDR3 DNA: TGTGCCAGCAGCTTGGACCAGGGCTCCTACGAGCAGTACTTC. The chain is built from TRBV5-6 and TRBJ2-7; tentatively, D is TRBD1 (5 bases). Trimming stripped 0 bases from V and 0 bases from J, with 7 bases between. The CDR3 spans 14 residues. CDR1 SGHDT and CDR2 YYEEEE come from the germline V gene.

The chain links TRBV11-2 to TRBJ2-5; the match to TRBD2 covers 8 bases. CDR3 size: 15 residues. The germline V gene has CDR1 SGHAT and CDR2 FQNNGV. V lost 1 base to trimming and J lost 1 base; unmatched junction nucleotides: 2. CDR3 coding DNA: TGTGCCAGCAGCTTAGGACGGGGGGGCCAAGAGACCCAGTACTTC. Protein: CASSLGRGGQETQYF.

The V and J genes are TRBV7-8 and TRBJ1-1; TRBD1 is a possible D gene (6 bases). The CDR3 runs 15 residues. Trimming cost V 3 bases and J 2 bases, with 13 bases left between them. The germline V gene has CDR1 SGHVS and CDR2 FQNEAQ. CDR3 in amino acids: CASSLARTVNTEAFF. The CDR3 DNA follows: TGTGCCAGCAGCTTGGCCCGGACAGTAAACACTGAAGCTTTCTTT.

The chain has TRBV30 and TRBJ2-7; D not certain. The V gene's germline CDR1 is GTSNPN and CDR2 SVGIG (reference sequence). CDR3 length: 11 amino acids. With 8 bases removed from V and 2 bases from J, the gap between germline ends came to 10 bases. In nucleotides, the CDR3 is TGTGCCGGGTGGGCCACCTACGAGCAGTACTTC. Protein: CAGWATYEQYF.

The chain joins TRBV10-3 to TRBJ2-7; the D gene is possibly TRBD2 (5 bases). The CDR3 totals 13 residues. Per the germline V gene, CDR1 is ENHRY and CDR2 is SYGVKD. Trimming shortened V by 6 bases and J by 2 bases, and 11 bases separated the two germline ends. The CDR3 coding sequence is TGTGCCATCAGCGACTACTTCACCTACGAGCAGTACTTC. This gives the protein CAISDYFTYEQYF.

The rearrangement links TRBV9 to TRBJ2-3; 10 bases align to TRBD2. In germline, CDR1 is SGDLS, CDR2 YYNGEE. The CDR3 loop spans 16 amino acids. V shed 0 bases and J 2 bases; nucleotides not matched to a gene: 3. CDR3 residues: CASSVERGGFTDTQYF. DNA of the CDR3: TGTGCCAGCAGCGTAGAGCGGGGGGGATTCACAGATACGCAGTATTTT.

The rearrangement joins TRBV4-3 to TRBJ1-1; D is perhaps TRBD1 (5 bases). Trimming pared 1 base from V and 4 bases from J, leaving 10 bases between. Germline lookup yields CDR1 LGHNA and CDR2 YSLEER. CDR3 length equals 14 residues. The CDR3 nucleotides are TGCGCCAGCAGCCAAGCCCAGGGTCGCACTGAAGCTTTCTTT. As protein: CASSQAQGRTEAFF.

The rearrangement links TRBV27 to TRBJ1-5; D might be TRBD1 (6 bases). This CDR3 spans 15 amino acids. V was pared by 4 bases and J by 3 bases, with 13 bases between. Germline loops: CDR1 MNHEY, CDR2 SMNVEV (reference sequence). The chain's CDR3 is CASSSGVPYNQPQHF. The CDR3, as DNA: TGTGCCAGCAGTTCAGGGGTTCCTTACAATCAGCCCCAGCATTTT.

This chain joins TRBV3-1 (or the pseudogene TRBV3-2) and TRBJ2-7, with TRBD2 as a possible D gene (6 bases). This CDR3 contains 19 residues. V lost 3 bases, J lost 2 bases, and 26 bases lay in between. The germline V gene has CDR1 LGHDT and CDR2 YNNKEL (reference sequence). This CDR3 is CASSHRTTNRESFAYEQYF. Written as DNA, the CDR3 is TGTGCCAGCAGCCACCGGACTACGAACCGAGAGAGCTTCGCCTACGAGCAGTACTTC.

This chain connects TRBV19 to TRBJ1-6; 10 bases align to TRBD1. The CDR3 has 14 amino acids. From germline, CDR1 is LNHDA and CDR2 SQIVND (reference sequence). The junction had 5 bases not matched to a gene; V was cut back by 6 bases and J by 9 bases. CDR3 region: CASSLTGGGSPLHF. CDR3 nucleotide sequence: TGTGCCAGTAGCCTGACAGGGGGCGGTTCACCCCTCCACTTT.

This chain uses TRBV11-2 with TRBJ1-2; 8 positions match TRBD1. CDR3 length: 15 amino acids. Germline V gene lookup returns CDR1 SGHAT and CDR2 FQNNGV. Germline trimming cut 0 bases from V and 6 bases from J; bases unmatched to any gene: 6. The CDR3 DNA reads TGTGCCAGCAGCTTAGATTTACAGGGGGTCAATGGCTACACCTTC. Translation gives CASSLDLQGVNGYTF.

The genes are TRBV5-6 and TRBJ2-2, with a weak D call TRBD2 (6 bases). Trimming cost V 0 bases and J 1 base, with 7 bases left between them. Germline values: CDR1 SGHDT, CDR2 YYEEEE. CDR3 length: 15 residues. The CDR3 sequence: CASSLDGGNTGELFF. In DNA, the CDR3 is TGTGCCAGCAGCTTGGACGGGGGGAACACCGGGGAGCTGTTTTTT.

The chain joins TRBV19 to TRBJ1-3; 8 nucleotides line up with TRBD1. Losses at the gene ends were 6 bases for V and 2 bases for J; bases not matched to a gene: 9. CDR3 size: 16 residues. From germline, CDR1 is LNHDA and CDR2 SQIVND (reference sequence). CDR3 region: CASRPFQTGAGNTIYF. In DNA form, the CDR3 reads TGTGCCAGTAGGCCCTTCCAGACAGGGGCTGGAAACACCATATATTTT.

The rearrangement uses TRBV6-4 and TRBJ2-5, with 7 bases lining up with TRBD1. Germline V gene data show CDR1 as MRHNA and CDR2 as SNTAGT. Trimming cost V 7 bases and J 2 bases; bases outside gene matches: 19. The length of the CDR3 is 18 residues. Here the CDR3 reads CASKCVGRSGGGQETQYF. CDR3 bases: TGTGCCAGCAAGTGTGTGGGGCGCTCAGGGGGTGGGCAAGAGACCCAGTACTTC.

The chain is built from TRBV2 and TRBJ2-7; D is possibly TRBD2 (6 bases). Looked up from germline, CDR1 is SNHLY and CDR2 is FYNNEI. This CDR3 is 14 amino acids long. Trimming took off 3 bases at V and 3 bases at J, with 12 bases between the two ends. DNA of the CDR3: TGTGCCAGCAGTGACTCGGGGGTGATCTACGAGCAGTACTTC. Translating it yields CASSDSGVIYEQYF.